The 24 T cell receptor beta chains listed next were all sequenced from one sample in a study of CD8+CD57+ T cells in acquired aplastic anemia. According to the study, genomic DNA was the template for TCR beta VDJ and CDR3 profiling. TCRdb re-derived calls from the reads in MiXCR, one entry per CDR3 protein. The top ten hold approximately 7.8% of the sample, which has about 240,000 distinct CDR3 sequences, roughly half seen once. CD8+CD57+ cell expansion had been shown by flow cytometry in patients chosen for sequencing. Sequencing used sorted CD4+, CD8+, or CD8+CD57+ T cells (not recorded which) from PBMCs. The receptor source for this set is a human donor with aplastic anemia.

This chain links TRBV7-2 with TRBJ2-1, with D perhaps matching TRBD2 (6 bases). The V end lost 6 bases, the J end lost 10 bases, and 19 bases lay between the germline ends. CDR3 length: 14 amino acids. CDR1 SGHTA and CDR2 FQGNSA come from the germline V gene. The CDR3 bases are TGTGCCAGCAGTTCCGGGACTCGGAATGTGGAGCAGTTCTTC. It yields the protein CASSSGTRNVEQFF.

The rearrangement links TRBV10-3 to TRBJ2-7, with TRBD2 matching over 7 bases. The CDR3 covers 14 residues. Germline loops: CDR1 ENHRY, CDR2 SYGVKD. J was trimmed by 2 bases and V by 6 bases; bases with no gene match: 7. The CDR3 DNA reads as TGTGCCATCAGGGGGGGGGACGGCCCCTACGAGCAGTACTTC. Amino acids: CAIRGGDGPYEQYF.

In its sample, this clonotype was seen many times. The chain is built from TRBV7-9 and TRBJ2-7; D may be TRBD1 (5 bases). This CDR3 comprises 13 residues. The V gene's germline CDR1 is SEHNR and CDR2 FQNEAQ (reference sequence). V lost 5 bases to trimming and J lost 6 bases, with 14 bases between them. CDR3 protein: CASSPIRAPEQYF. The CDR3 DNA sequence: TGTGCCAGCAGCCCTATCAGGGCACCCGAGCAGTACTTC.

This clonotype has ten or more counts. The chain carries TRBV7-9 and TRBJ1-4; a weak D match, TRBD1 (5 bases). Germline V gene data show CDR1 as SEHNR and CDR2 as FQNEAQ (reference sequence). Trimming removed 3 bases at V and 7 bases at J, with 15 bases between. The CDR3 covers 15 residues. The DNA of the CDR3 is TGTGCCAGCAGCTTTCGGGGCAGTCGGGGTGAAAAACTGTTTTTT. Translating gives CASSFRGSRGEKLFF.

This clonotype was picked up many times. The gene calls are TRBV6-4 and TRBJ2-7; D unresolved. CDR1 is MRHNA and CDR2 is SNTAGT in the germline V gene. The CDR3 runs 13 residues. Trimming pared 0 bases from V and 7 bases from J, leaving 10 bases between. The chain's CDR3 is CASSDSMSGEQYF. CDR3 DNA: TGTGCCAGCAGTGACTCGATGTCCGGTGAGCAGTACTTC.

The rearrangement uses TRBV2 and TRBJ2-7; TRBD1 agrees at 7 bases. This CDR3 has 15 amino acids. The trim removed 11 bases at V and 3 bases at J, leaving 16 bases unmatched. CDR1 and CDR2 (germline): SNHLY, FYNNEI. The CDR3 loop reads CAVERGRGPSYEQYF. For the CDR3, the DNA is TGTGCCGTTGAAAGGGGGCGCGGGCCGAGCTACGAGCAGTACTTC.

The count of this clonotype is one. V usage is TRBV7-2 and J usage is TRBJ1-1; a possible D gene is TRBD1 (6 bases). The CDR3 has 17 residues. V was clipped by 5 bases and J by 0 bases, with 19 bases between them. CDR1 is SGHTA, CDR2 FQGNSA, per germline. This chain's CDR3 is CASSLKGGGPMNTEAFF. CDR3 in DNA: TGTGCCAGCAGCCTCAAAGGGGGGGGGCCGATGAACACTGAAGCTTTCTTT. The entire variable domain, with the rest obtained from reference TRBV7-2 and TRBJ1-1, is as follows: GAGVSQSPSNKVTEKGKDVELRCDPISGHTALYWYRQSLGQGLEFLIYFQGNSAPDKSGLPSDRFSAERTGGSVSTLTIQRTQQEDSAVYLCASSLKGGGPMNTEAFFGQGTRLTVV.

In this sample, this clonotype turned up many times. For the CDR3, the DNA is TGCGCCAGCAGTGAATCAGGGTATGGAAACACCATATATTTT. Translating it yields CASSESGYGNTIYF. The chain is built from TRBV10-2 and TRBJ1-3, with D tentatively TRBD1 (5 bases). The germline V gene has CDR1 WSHSY and CDR2 SAAADI. The CDR3 loop spans 14 amino acids. Trimming removed 3 bases at V and 3 bases at J, with 9 bases between.

The chain recombines TRBV2 with TRBJ1-4, with D perhaps matching TRBD1 (6 bases). CDR3 size: 12 residues. CDR1 SNHLY and CDR2 FYNNEI come from the germline V gene. Trimming cost V 11 bases and J 8 bases, with 15 bases left between them. The CDR3 loop is CAWRGVGEKLFF. The DNA of the CDR3 is TGTGCCTGGAGGGGGGTAGGCGAAAAACTGTTTTTT.

This clonotype was recorded many times. J is TRBJ2-5 and V is TRBV7-9, with D unclear. V lost 1 base and J lost 5, with 14 bases in between. Germline CDR1 reads SEHNR; CDR2 reads FQNEAQ (reference sequence). CDR3 length equals 15 residues. The CDR3 spells CASSLGDHDLETQYF. The CDR3 nucleotides are TGTGCCAGCAGCTTAGGGGATCATGACTTGGAGACCCAGTACTTC.

To note about this clonotype: With a much larger clone just one base away, this may be a read error. The chain combines TRBV7-9 with TRBJ1-2; tentative D call: TRBD1 (6 bases). Germline V gene sequence: CDR1 SEHNR, CDR2 FQNEAQ (reference sequence). The length of the CDR3 is 12 residues. As DNA, the CDR3 is TGCGCCAGCAGCCAGGACAGCTATGGCTACGCCTTC. Translated, it gives CASSQDSYGYAF.

The rearrangement joins TRBV7-6 to TRBJ1-4, with D unclear. V lost 3 bases, J lost 1 base, and 6 bases lay in between. CDR1 and CDR2 from the germline V gene are SGHVS and FNYEAQ. The CDR3 contains 14 residues. The DNA for the CDR3 is TGTGCCAGCAGCTTGTCGGTAACTAATGAAAAACTGTTTTTT. It encodes CASSLSVTNEKLFF.

Comments on this clonotype: This likely comes from a read error, as the CDR3 has no conserved phenylalanine or tryptophan at its end. The DNA is omitted, as the CDR3 cannot be located on it reliably, and the CDR3 follows TCRdb's listing. The V and J genes are TRBV9 and TRBJ1-6; TRBD1 was called by the table and not checked on the DNA. The CDR3 numbers 14 amino acids, ends counted. In germline, CDR1 is SGDLS, CDR2 YYNGEE. The CDR3 loop is CASSVGDRGFTPPL.

This clonotype was seen repeatedly, ten times or more. This rearrangement joins TRBV6-2 or TRBV6-3 to TRBJ2-2; TRBD1 matches 10 bases. Germline CDR1 MNHEY, CDR2 SVGEGT. V lost 8 bases to trimming and J lost 3 bases; unmatched junction nucleotides: 6. CDR3 length: 15 amino acids. CDR3 region: CASVLGTGDTGELFF. The CDR3, as DNA: TGTGCCAGCGTCCTCGGGACAGGGGACACCGGGGAGCTGTTTTTT.

This clonotype was picked up a small number of times. The chain is built from TRBV4-1 and TRBJ2-7, with 9 bases fitting TRBD1. The germline CDR1 and CDR2 sequences are MGHRA and YSYEKL. The length of the CDR3 is 17 residues. V was clipped by 2 bases and J by 5 bases; unmatched bases: 13. The CDR3 reads CASSQKIPGQGGDEQYF. As DNA, the CDR3 is TGCGCCAGCAGCCAAAAAATCCCGGGACAGGGTGGAGACGAGCAGTACTTC.

At least ten counts were recorded for this clonotype. This chain links TRBV7-2 with TRBJ2-1; D is unresolved. V was cut by 5 bases and J by 5 bases, with 22 bases left in between. The CDR3 runs to 17 residues. Germline V gene lookup returns CDR1 SGHTA and CDR2 FQGNSA. The CDR3 region has the DNA TGTGCCAGCAGCCTCGGACCGGTAATCGTCCCGAACAATGAGCAGTTCTTC. This codes for CASSLGPVIVPNNEQFF.

Concerning this clonotype: Because the CDR3 is missing its conserved closing phenylalanine or tryptophan, this is likely a read error. This rearrangement joins TRBV15 to TRBJ2-1; 10 bases are shared with TRBD2. The CDR3 covers 16 residues. V gave up 5 bases and J gave up 5 bases; unmatched junction bases: 9. The V gene's germline CDR1 is LNHNV and CDR2 YYDKDF (reference sequence). DNA for the CDR3: TGTGCCACCAGCTTAAGGACCAGCGGGGGGGACAATGAGCAGTTCCTC. Amino acids: CATSLRTSGGDNEQFL.

The genes are TRBV2 and TRBJ2-1, with 8 positions matching TRBD1. CDR3 length: 14 amino acids. Germline CDR1 SNHLY, CDR2 FYNNEI. The junction had 7 bases not matched to a gene; V was cut back by 11 bases and J by 1 base. CDR3 DNA: TGTGCCTCACAGACAGGGGAGTCCTACAATGAGCAGTTCTTC. As protein: CASQTGESYNEQFF.

In this sample, this clonotype turned up a few times. CDR3 protein: CASSEATGQGNQPQHF. The CDR3 nucleotides are TGTGCCAGCAGTGAAGCAACGGGACAGGGAAATCAGCCCCAGCATTTT. This chain links TRBV2 with TRBJ1-5; 9 positions match TRBD1. The CDR3 totals 16 residues. CDR1 is SNHLY and CDR2 is FYNNEI in the germline V gene. Trimming removed 0 bases from V and 4 bases from J; junction bases left unmatched: 4.

About this clonotype itself: A much larger clone sits a single nucleotide away, making a read error possible. This rearrangement joins TRBV12-3 or TRBV12-4 to TRBJ1-1; no reliable D call. Trimming removed 8 bases at V and 3 bases at J, with 16 bases between. The length of the CDR3 is 14 residues. The DNA for the CDR3 is TGTGCCAGCGGCCAGAGGAGGGCTGACACTGAAGCTTTCTTT. This codes for CASGQRRADTEAFF.

This clonotype was seen many times. The rearrangement joins TRBV6-5 to TRBJ1-2; 9 bases fit TRBD1. Germline V gene sequence: CDR1 MNHEY, CDR2 SVGAGI. The CDR3 loop spans 17 amino acids. J was trimmed by 1 base and V by 2 bases; bases with no gene match: 8. Written as DNA, the CDR3 is TGTGCCAGCAGTTACAGACACCGGGACAGGGTTAACTATGGCTACACCTTC. As protein: CASSYRHRDRVNYGYTF.

J is TRBJ2-7 and V is TRBV3-1; D not resolved. CDR1 is LGHDT, CDR2 YNNKEL, per germline (reference sequence). Trimming took off 0 bases at V and 4 bases at J, with 10 bases between the two ends. The CDR3 runs to 14 residues. In DNA form, the CDR3 reads TGTGCCAGCAGCCAAGATATACAGCAATACGAGCAGTACTTC. This translates into CASSQDIQQYEQYF.

V and J are TRBV7-3 and TRBJ1-1, with TRBD1 matching over 7 bases. The ends lost 5 bases at V and 10 bases at J; junction bases unmatched: 10. Germline assignment: CDR1 SGHTA and CDR2 FQGTGA. The CDR3 has 13 amino acids. CDR3 residues: CASSGGQSAPAFF. For the CDR3, the DNA is TGTGCCAGCAGCGGGGGACAGTCAGCTCCAGCTTTCTTT.

This clonotype was seen a few times. The rearrangement uses TRBV30 and TRBJ1-1; D ambiguous. CDR1 is GTSNPN and CDR2 is SVGIG in the germline V gene (reference sequence). Between the trimmed V and J ends, which lost 8 bases and 1 base, there was a span of 11 bases. The CDR3 sequence is 12 residues long. CDR3: CAVEPGNTEAFF. CDR3 bases: TGTGCCGTTGAGCCAGGGAACACTGAAGCTTTCTTT. Using reference TRBV30 and TRBJ1-1 for the parts outside the CDR3, the full variable domain is SQTIHQWPATLVQPVGSPLSLECTVEGTSNPNLYWYRQAAGRGLQLLFYSVGIGQISSEVPQNLSASRPQDRQFILSSKKLLLSDSGFYLCAVEPGNTEAFFGQGTRLTVV.